The T cell receptor beta chain under discussion was sequenced for a study of blood T cell repertoires in COVID-19. Study as a whole: In each case, the material was cDNA or gDNA derived from T cells, B-cell-depleted T cells, or PBMCs.

Concerning this clone: Other DNA sequences in the same sample also yield this CDR3.

Assay used: immunoSEQ multiplex PCR; TCRdb lists only in-frame clones, some missing. The sample has roughly 330,000 clones, around 87% seen once. The receptor's source is a woman aged 25-40 years who had recovered from COVID-19. Specimen: PBMCs or T cells enriched from blood (not recorded which).

The CDR3 DNA is TGTGCCAGCTCACCTCAGGGAGGGACTGAAGCTTTCTTT. Amino acids: CASSPQGGTEAFF. The chain links TRBV18 to TRBJ1-1; D might be TRBD1 (5 bases). The CDR3 consists of 13 residues. The V gene lost 3 bases and the J gene lost 5 bases, with 10 bases spanning the gap. Germline V lookup: CDR1 KGHSH, CDR2 LQKENI.